The 5 T cell receptor beta chains below were found in one sample sequenced in a study of beta chain features in type 1 diabetes. Isolated RNA was reverse transcribed in full, so expressed TCRB transcripts were sequenced. Assay: immunoSEQ multiplex PCR; the TCRdb copy retains only in-frame clones and omits some. The profile shows under 50,000 clones, about 51% of them singletons. The sequenced sample consisted of Tregs from blood. The receptors derive from a woman under 30 in good health.

This sequence joins TRBV18 and TRBJ2-7; 7 nucleotides align to TRBD1. The CDR3 sequence is 13 residues long. Germline V gene data show CDR1 as KGHSH and CDR2 as LQKENI. Trimming took 3 bases from V and 5 from J; bases not matched to a gene: 4. In nucleotides, the CDR3 is TGTGCCAGCTCACCCGTAGACAGGGACGAGCAGTACTTC. Translated, it gives CASSPVDRDEQYF.

The rearrangement links TRBV7-8 to TRBJ1-6; D is unresolved. The CDR3 totals 14 residues. With 6 bases removed from V and 7 bases from J, the gap between germline ends came to 13 bases. CDR1 and CDR2 (germline): SGHVS, FQNEAQ. The CDR3 sequence: CASRVGADNSPLHF. The CDR3 DNA sequence: TGTGCCAGCAGGGTAGGAGCCGACAATTCACCCCTCCACTTT.

The V call is TRBV4-1, the J call TRBJ2-1; D is unclear. The germline V and J ends were trimmed by 2 bases and 3 bases, with 20 bases remaining between them. The CDR3 loop spans 18 amino acids. Germline V CDR1 and CDR2: MGHRA, YSYEKL. CDR3 DNA: TGCGCCAGCAGCCAAAATTCTAACGGGTGGAAGCTCTACAATGAGCAGTTCTTC. This codes for CASSQNSNGWKLYNEQFF.

V gene TRBV7-2 combines with J gene TRBJ1-2; D is possibly TRBD1 (5 bases). This CDR3 has 18 amino acids. Deletions cut 0 bases from V and 4 bases from J, with 21 bases between. Germline loops: CDR1 SGHTA, CDR2 FQGNSA. Here the CDR3 reads CASSLARDSRRFSYGYTF. In nucleotides, the CDR3 is TGTGCCAGCAGCTTAGCGCGGGACTCAAGACGCTTTAGCTATGGCTACACCTTC.

V gene TRBV23-1 combines with J gene TRBJ1-2, with no clear D. TRBV23-1 falls under the ORF class, with uncertain function. The CDR3 totals 15 residues. Trimming shortened V by 2 bases and J by 2 bases, and 12 bases separated the two germline ends. This CDR3 reads CASSQGTPLNYGYTF. CDR3 nucleotide sequence: TGCGCCAGCAGTCAAGGCACACCCTTAAACTATGGCTACACCTTC.